Presented here are 7 T cell receptor beta chains from one specimen sequenced in a study of T cell responses to AZD1222 COVID-19 vaccine. TCRdb keeps only in-frame clones here, not all; method: immunoSEQ multiplex PCR. The profile shows about 130,000 clones, around 90% of them singletons. The sequences come from peripheral blood, collected on day 0 of AZD1222 vaccination. These receptors were obtained from an adult in good health.

The rearrangement uses TRBV29-1 and TRBJ1-2; possibly TRBD1 for D (5 bases). The CDR3 runs to 15 residues. V was shortened by 4 bases and J by 2 bases, with 17 bases between the two germline ends. Germline-derived CDR1 and CDR2 are SQVTM and ANQGSEA. The CDR3 sequence: CSVGVTQGVNYGYTF. The DNA for the CDR3 is TGCAGCGTTGGTGTAACGCAAGGGGTCAACTATGGCTACACCTTC. The whole variable domain, filled in from reference TRBV29-1 and TRBJ1-2, reads SAVISQKPSRDICQRGTSLTIQCQVDSQVTMMFWYRQQPGQSLTLIATANQGSEATYESGFVIDKFPISRPNLTFSTLTVSNMSPEDSSIYLCSVGVTQGVNYGYTFGSGTRLTVV.

The chain recombines TRBV5-1 with TRBJ2-6; TRBD1 aligns across 8 bases. CDR1 is SGHRS, CDR2 YFSETQ, per germline. The CDR3 spans 18 residues. J gave up 0 bases and V 3 bases, and 8 bases lay outside the gene matches. The CDR3 DNA follows: TGCGCCAGCAGCTGGGGCTCGGGACAGGTCTCTGGGGCCAACGTCCTGACTTTC. Translation gives CASSWGSGQVSGANVLTF.

V gene TRBV7-2 combines with J gene TRBJ2-1; 11 bases map to TRBD2. The germline V gene encodes CDR1 SGHTA and CDR2 FQGNSA. CDR3 length equals 16 residues. V was clipped by 5 bases and J by 5 bases; unmatched bases: 8. The CDR3 is CASSPFSGGADNEQFF. CDR3 bases: TGTGCCAGCAGCCCCTTTAGCGGGGGGGCGGACAATGAGCAGTTCTTC. Based on the CDR3 plus reference TRBV7-2 and TRBJ2-1, the full variable domain is GAGVSQSPSNKVTEKGKDVELRCDPISGHTALYWYRQSLGQGLEFLIYFQGNSAPDKSGLPSDRFSAERTGGSVSTLTIQRTQQEDSAVYLCASSPFSGGADNEQFFGPGTRLTVL.

The chain is built from TRBV19 and TRBJ1-5; D is unresolved. Deletions cut 3 bases from V and 0 bases from J, with 9 bases between. Germline CDR1 reads LNHDA; CDR2 reads SQIVND (reference sequence). The CDR3 runs to 15 residues. The CDR3: CASSISDYSNQPQHF. CDR3 sequence (DNA): TGTGCCAGTAGTATTTCAGACTATAGCAATCAGCCCCAGCATTTT.

The CDR3 sequence is CASSYSQSGYYGYTF. In DNA form, the CDR3 reads TGTGCCAGCAGTTACTCACAATCCGGGTACTATGGCTACACCTTC. The chain joins TRBV6-5 to TRBJ1-2; D is ambiguous. Germline CDR1 and CDR2: MNHEY and SVGAGI. This CDR3 region has 15 residues. V was cut by 0 bases and J by 3 bases, with 11 bases left in between.

In its sample, this clone was seen once. The rearrangement links TRBV7-3 to TRBJ1-4; TRBD1 is a possible D gene (5 bases). Germline V gives CDR1 SGHTA, CDR2 FQGTGA. V was cut by 5 bases and J by 2 bases, with 15 bases left in between. CDR3 length: 16 residues. This CDR3 reads CASSPPLQVTNEKLFF. The CDR3 DNA reads as TGTGCCAGCAGCCCTCCCTTACAGGTTACTAATGAAAAACTGTTTTTT.

This sequence joins TRBV27 and TRBJ1-4, with D unresolved. V was trimmed by 4 bases and J by 10 bases, leaving 16 bases between them. The CDR3 length is 14 residues. From germline, CDR1 is MNHEY and CDR2 SMNVEV (reference sequence). The CDR3 sequence: CASSYGPSGSKLFF. The CDR3 nucleotides read TGTGCCAGCAGTTACGGGCCCTCGGGGTCAAAACTGTTTTTT.